A single sample gave rise to the 28 T cell receptor beta chains below, sequenced in a study of T cell changes during pregnancy in multiple sclerosis. Some clones are missing from TCRdb's copy, which holds only in-frame ones; the method was immunoSEQ multiplex PCR. This table holds approximately 51,000 clones, 94% found once. This specimen consisted of CD4+ T cells from peripheral blood mononuclear cells, obtained in the second trimester of pregnancy. The receptor source for this set is a female donor with multiple sclerosis, enrolled in a pregnancy study.

J is TRBJ2-7 and V is TRBV9; tentatively, D is TRBD1 (5 bases). Germline values: CDR1 SGDLS, CDR2 YYNGEE. Trimming shortened V by 0 bases and J by 0 bases, and 7 bases separated the two germline ends. This CDR3 contains 14 residues. In nucleotides, the CDR3 is TGTGCCAGCAGCGTAGCAGACAGCTCCTACGAGCAGTACTTC. It yields the protein CASSVADSSYEQYF.

Only a few counts were recorded for this clone. The chain carries TRBV5-1 and TRBJ1-2; 8 bases are shared with TRBD1. This CDR3 has 14 amino acids. Germline V CDR1 and CDR2: SGHRS, YFSETQ. Losses at the gene ends were 0 bases for V and 9 bases for J; bases not matched to a gene: 7. This CDR3 is CASSLAPGQGSYTF. The CDR3 nucleotides read TGCGCCAGCAGCTTGGCCCCCGGACAGGGCAGCTACACCTTC. Based on the CDR3 plus reference TRBV5-1 and TRBJ1-2, the full variable domain is KAGVTQTPRYLIKTRGQQVTLSCSPISGHRSVSWYQQTPGQGLQFLFEYFSETQRNKGNFPGRFSGRQFSNSRSEMNVSTLELGDSALYLCASSLAPGQGSYTFGSGTRLTVV.

This clone was picked up one time. The rearrangement links TRBV27 to TRBJ1-1, with D possibly being TRBD1 (5 bases). Trimming cost V 0 bases and J 1 base, with 12 bases left between them. In germline, CDR1 is MNHEY, CDR2 SMNVEV (reference sequence). The CDR3 has 16 residues. CDR3 nucleotides: TGTGCCAGCAGTTTATCGTTGGGGCGCGGGAACACTGAAGCTTTCTTT. Amino acid sequence: CASSLSLGRGNTEAFF.

The chain couples TRBV2 to TRBJ2-2, with 7 positions matching TRBD1. The germline CDR1 and CDR2 sequences are SNHLY and FYNNEI. Trimming at V came to 7 bases and at J to 0 bases, leaving 8 bases not matched to a gene. CDR3 length: 16 amino acids. CDR3 loop: CASMNPGTANTGELFF. CDR3 nucleotide sequence: TGTGCCAGCATGAACCCCGGGACAGCGAACACCGGGGAGCTGTTTTTT.

The V and J genes are TRBV5-4 and TRBJ1-1, with unresolved D. CDR1 SGHNT and CDR2 YYREEE come from the germline V gene (reference sequence). The V gene lost 0 bases and the J gene lost 2 bases, with 8 bases spanning the gap. This CDR3 spans 14 amino acids. The CDR3, as DNA: TGTGCCAGCAGCTTGGAGCAACCTAACACTGAAGCTTTCTTT. This codes for CASSLEQPNTEAFF.

For this clone: The sample carries other DNA sequences with the same CDR3. The V gene is TRBV7-9, the J gene TRBJ2-1, with a weak D call TRBD2 (6 bases). Germline values: CDR1 SEHNR, CDR2 FQNEAQ (reference sequence). The CDR3 length is 14 residues. V shed 5 bases and J shed 5 bases, with 13 bases lying between them. CDR3 in amino acids: CASSLGGADNEQFF. CDR3 DNA: TGTGCCAGCAGCCTCGGAGGGGCAGACAATGAGCAGTTCTTC.

This sequence joins TRBV29-1 and TRBJ1-1; weak D call: TRBD1 (5 bases). Germline lookup yields CDR1 SQVTM and CDR2 ANQGSEA. The CDR3 runs to 14 residues. The ends were cut back, 4 bases at V and 5 bases at J, with 17 bases in the middle. The CDR3 protein is CSVVVAGGLTEAFF. The CDR3 region has the DNA TGCAGCGTTGTGGTCGCCGGGGGTCTTACTGAAGCTTTCTTT.

The J gene is TRBJ2-3, the V gene TRBV2, with D possibly TRBD2 on 5 matching bases. This CDR3 spans 14 amino acids. Trimming took 4 bases from V and 6 from J, leaving 14 bases between them. From germline, CDR1 is SNHLY and CDR2 FYNNEI. CDR3 sequence (DNA): TGTGCCAGCAGTGGACGGAGGATAGCGGATACGCAGTATTTT. Protein: CASSGRRIADTQYF.

The chain carries TRBV18 and TRBJ1-2; tentatively, D is TRBD1 (5 bases). The CDR3 extends over 13 amino acids. Between the trimmed V and J ends, which lost 5 bases and 2 bases, there was a span of 9 bases. In germline, CDR1 is KGHSH, CDR2 LQKENI. CDR3 sequence (DNA): TGTGCCAGCTCAGTCGACAGCAACTATGGCTACACCTTC. Translating it yields CASSVDSNYGYTF.

The chain combines TRBV27 with TRBJ2-2, with D tentatively TRBD2 (5 bases). V was shortened by 6 bases and J by 0 bases, with 11 bases between the two germline ends. Germline CDR1 reads MNHEY; CDR2 reads SMNVEV (reference sequence). The CDR3 loop spans 15 amino acids. In DNA, the CDR3 is TGTGCCAGCAGGGCCCCCGGGGCGAACACCGGGGAGCTGTTTTTT. It yields the protein CASRAPGANTGELFF.

The rearrangement links TRBV5-1 to TRBJ2-5; 8 nucleotides align to TRBD1. The CDR3 spans 17 residues. CDR1 and CDR2 from the germline V gene are SGHRS and YFSETQ. V shed 1 base and J 1 base; nucleotides not matched to a gene: 9. In nucleotides, the CDR3 is TGCGCCAGCAGCTTGTCCACCCGACAGGGGATCCAAGAGACCCAGTACTTC. Amino acid sequence: CASSLSTRQGIQETQYF.

The V call is TRBV5-1, the J call TRBJ2-1; TRBD2 aligns across 10 bases. V lost 4 bases and J lost 0; bases outside the gene matches: 4. Germline V gene sequence: CDR1 SGHRS, CDR2 YFSETQ. The CDR3 runs 16 residues. The CDR3 loop is CASSGRLAGSYNEQFF. The CDR3 DNA reads as TGCGCCAGCAGCGGACGACTAGCGGGCTCCTACAATGAGCAGTTCTTC.

The chain combines TRBV6-6 with TRBJ1-1; D is perhaps TRBD1 (5 bases). V was shortened by 3 bases and J by 1 base, with 6 bases between the two germline ends. This CDR3 has 13 residues. Germline values: CDR1 MNHNY, CDR2 SVGAGI (reference sequence). The CDR3 loop reads CASSYRGNTEAFF. The CDR3 DNA sequence: TGTGCCAGCAGTTATAGGGGGAACACTGAAGCTTTCTTT.

V and J are TRBV11-2 and TRBJ2-3, with 11 bases fitting TRBD2. V shed 4 bases, J shed 2 bases, and the junction held 5 bases outside the gene matches. Germline V gives CDR1 SGHAT, CDR2 FQNNGV. This CDR3 region has 16 residues. In DNA form, the CDR3 reads TGTGCCAGCAGCTCCATAGCGGGGGGGATCACAGATACGCAGTATTTT. Its translation: CASSSIAGGITDTQYF. The full variable domain, completed using reference TRBV11-2 and TRBJ2-3, is EAGVAQSPRYKIIEKRQSVAFWCNPISGHATLYWYQQILGQGPKLLIQFQNNGVVDDSQLPKDRFSAERLKGVDSTLKIQPAKLEDSAVYLCASSSIAGGITDTQYFGPGTRLTVL.

The CDR3 DNA follows: TGTGCCAGCAGCTACCCCGGCTCTGGAAACACCATATATTTT. This codes for CASSYPGSGNTIYF. V gene TRBV7-8 combines with J gene TRBJ1-3; D is ambiguous. Germline loops: CDR1 SGHVS, CDR2 FQNEAQ. This CDR3 spans 14 amino acids. Trimming removed 4 bases from V and 0 bases from J, with 7 bases in between.

This clone was counted once. The rearrangement joins TRBV11-2 to TRBJ2-7; no clear D. This CDR3 comprises 17 residues. The V end was cut by 1 base, the J end by 0 bases, with 16 bases between. Germline CDR1 SGHAT, CDR2 FQNNGV. CDR3 sequence: CASSLVSSPVSSYEQYF. The CDR3 DNA sequence: TGTGCCAGCAGCTTAGTGTCCAGTCCAGTTTCCTCCTACGAGCAGTACTTC.

This rearrangement joins TRBV6-4 to TRBJ1-2; perhaps TRBD1 as D (6 bases). The ends were cut back, 5 bases at V and 4 bases at J, with 14 bases in the middle. CDR3 length: 14 amino acids. The V gene's germline CDR1 is MRHNA and CDR2 SNTAGT. CDR3 nucleotide sequence: TGTGCCAGCAGTCCCCAGCCAGGGGCCTATGGCTACACCTTC. Protein product: CASSPQPGAYGYTF.

This chain links TRBV19 with TRBJ1-5, with TRBD1 identical over 9 bases. The ends lost 5 bases at V and 3 bases at J; junction bases unmatched: 11. The CDR3 runs 17 residues. Germline CDR1 is LNHDA and CDR2 is SQIVND (reference sequence). The CDR3 DNA is TGTGCCAGTAGTTCGCGGACAGGGGCAGTTTCCAATCAGCCCCAGCATTTT. It codes for CASSSRTGAVSNQPQHF.

The V gene is TRBV29-1, the J gene TRBJ2-1; 8 nucleotides match TRBD2. Germline V gene data show CDR1 as SQVTM and CDR2 as ANQGSEA. This CDR3 has 13 amino acids. The ends lost 5 bases at V and 7 bases at J; junction bases unmatched: 7. The CDR3 DNA reads TGCAGCGTTCCCCCGGGAGGGCGAAATGAGCAGTTCTTC. It specifies CSVPPGGRNEQFF.

This clone appeared a single time. The chain links TRBV4-3 to TRBJ1-3, with D possibly TRBD1 on 5 matching bases. Germline CDR1 and CDR2: LGHNA and YSLEER. The CDR3 runs 18 residues. V dropped 4 bases and J dropped 0 bases, with 19 bases sitting between them. The CDR3 spells CASSLLSGRTSSGNTIYF. The CDR3 DNA follows: TGCGCCAGCAGCCTCCTTTCCGGCCGGACAAGCTCTGGAAACACCATATATTTT.

This rearrangement joins TRBV5-6 to TRBJ1-2; weak D call: TRBD1 (5 bases). Germline assignment: CDR1 SGHDT and CDR2 YYEEEE. Trimming stripped 0 bases from V and 1 base from J, with 13 bases between. The CDR3 sequence is 16 residues long. For the CDR3, the DNA is TGTGCCAGCAGCTTGGCCGGCAGGGTGATTAACTATGGCTACACCTTC. This codes for CASSLAGRVINYGYTF.

Only a few counts were recorded for this clone. V and J are TRBV6-4 and TRBJ2-3; D is unresolved. This CDR3 spans 13 amino acids. CDR1 is MRHNA, CDR2 SNTAGT, per germline. Trimming removed 4 bases from V and 6 bases from J, with 11 bases in between. The CDR3 DNA is TGTGCCAGCAGTGGCGGTGGTCATGATACGCAGTATTTT. Encoded protein: CASSGGGHDTQYF.

The chain has TRBV19 and TRBJ2-3, with a tentative D call TRBD1 (5 bases). The germline V gene has CDR1 LNHDA and CDR2 SQIVND (reference sequence). V was pared by 3 bases and J by 0 bases, with 13 bases between. This CDR3 region has 16 residues. CDR3 bases: TGTGCCAGTAGTATCCTAGGGGCGCCTAGCACAGATACGCAGTATTTT. Its protein is CASSILGAPSTDTQYF.

This clone was observed once. The V and J genes are TRBV30 and TRBJ2-3, with 9 positions matching TRBD2. This CDR3 comprises 17 residues. The germline gives CDR1 GTSNPN, CDR2 SVGIG (reference sequence). The V segment lost 0 bases and the J segment 8 bases; nucleotides outside the gene matches: 15. The CDR3 is CAWSVLLAGLFGRTQYF. The CDR3 nucleotides read TGTGCCTGGAGTGTACTCCTAGCGGGGCTCTTCGGGCGTACGCAGTATTTT.

The rearrangement links TRBV10-2 to TRBJ1-2; D ambiguous. CDR1 WSHSY and CDR2 SAAADI come from the germline V gene. The CDR3 is made up of 12 amino acids. Trimming cost V 5 bases and J 0 bases, with 4 bases left between them. In nucleotides, the CDR3 is TGCGCCAGCAGTCCGGCTAACTATGGCTACACCTTC. Encoded protein: CASSPANYGYTF.

The sample holds one count of this clone. The chain combines TRBV5-4 with TRBJ1-2; 7 nucleotides line up with TRBD1. V dropped 4 bases and J dropped 0; count of bases not matched to a gene: 3. There are 14 residues in the CDR3. Germline assignment: CDR1 SGHNT and CDR2 YYREEE (reference sequence). CDR3 bases: TGTGCCAGCAGCCAGGGACAGCCTAACTATGGCTACACCTTC. It yields the protein CASSQGQPNYGYTF.

This sequence joins TRBV2 and TRBJ2-5; tentative D call: TRBD1 (6 bases). Germline values: CDR1 SNHLY, CDR2 FYNNEI. V lost 6 bases and J lost 2, with 13 bases in between. This CDR3 has 14 residues. CDR3 residues: CASRFGQYQETQYF. CDR3 in DNA: TGTGCCAGCAGATTCGGACAGTATCAAGAGACCCAGTACTTC.

The chain combines TRBV6-1 with TRBJ1-6; D possibly corresponds to TRBD1 (6 bases). Germline-derived CDR1 and CDR2 are MNHNS and SASEGT. The CDR3 runs to 15 residues. V was trimmed by 6 bases and J by 6 bases, leaving 15 bases between them. CDR3 loop: CASSRTDSRNSPLHF. The CDR3 region has the DNA TGTGCCAGCAGCCGGACAGACTCTCGTAATTCACCCCTCCACTTT.